This T cell receptor (beta chain) was recorded in a study of identifying expanded T cells in peripheral blood. Study observations and caveats: Over about two and four weeks, about 15 and 19 clones changed, versus more than 1 between replicates. Across healthy donors, higher total template counts meant significantly greater approximately two-week count variance.

Healthy donors had no documented immune events, such as infections, while sampled. Here immunoSEQ multiplex PCR was the method, and the copy in TCRdb shows in-frame clones only, minus some. The table shows under 95,000 clones, with roughly 90% occurring only once. About this clone: The target antigen is unknown.

The CDR3 covers 14 residues. Germline assignment: CDR1 MGHDK and CDR2 SYGVNS. V shed 2 bases and J 4 bases; nucleotides not matched to a gene: 2. The origin of this receptor is a person between 18 and 75 years old in good health. Specimen: blood. The chain joins TRBV25-1 to TRBJ1-2, with TRBD1 matching 9 bases. The DNA of the CDR3 is TGTGCCAGCAGTGAACCGGGACAGGGCTATGGCTACACCTTC. This gives the protein CASSEPGQGYGYTF.